This T cell receptor beta chain comes out of a study of regulatory T cells in long-lasting Graves disease. This clonotype came up many times. Building the TCR beta libraries relied on iRepertoire HTBI primers, and CDR3 regions underwent Arm-PCR. MiXCR, applied by TCRdb to the multiplex PCR reads, yields one record per CDR3 protein. The repertoire consists of about 470,000 distinct CDR3 sequences, with 20% to 25% occurring once and the leading ten covering approximately 6.4%. Germline CDR1 is DFQATT and CDR2 is SNEGSKA (reference sequence). This CDR3 has 15 amino acids. V shed 0 bases, J shed 9 bases, and the junction held 8 bases outside the gene matches. Time point described: persistent/refractory GD, antithyroid drugs over 5 years with positive TRAb. PBMCs provided the RNA from which the TCR library was made.

The specimen comprised peripheral blood mononuclear cells (PBMCs), sampled when the disease was refractory, from a patient treated with antithyroid drugs. The clonotype originates from a female donor with Graves disease. This chain uses TRBV20-1 with TRBJ1-6; 7 bases are a match to TRBD1. DNA for the CDR3: TGCAGTGCTAGAGATTACAGGGGAGCGAGTTCACCCCTCCACTTT. Residues: CSARDYRGASSPLHF.